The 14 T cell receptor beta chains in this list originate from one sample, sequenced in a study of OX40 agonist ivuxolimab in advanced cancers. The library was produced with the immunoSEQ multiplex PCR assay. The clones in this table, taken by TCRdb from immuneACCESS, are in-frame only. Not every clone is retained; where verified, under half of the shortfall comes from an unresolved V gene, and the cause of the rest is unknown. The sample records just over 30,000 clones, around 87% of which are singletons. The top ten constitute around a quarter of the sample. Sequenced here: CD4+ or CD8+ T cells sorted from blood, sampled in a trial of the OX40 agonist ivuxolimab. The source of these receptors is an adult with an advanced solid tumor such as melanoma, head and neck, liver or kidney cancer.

DNA for the CDR3: TGTGCCAGCAGCTTGGTTAGCACAGATACGCAGTATTTT. It specifies CASSLVSTDTQYF. The chain has TRBV5-4 and TRBJ2-3, with D unresolved. V lost 0 bases, J lost 0 bases, and 2 bases lay in between. CDR1 and CDR2 (germline): SGHNT, YYREEE (reference sequence). The CDR3 is 13 residues long.

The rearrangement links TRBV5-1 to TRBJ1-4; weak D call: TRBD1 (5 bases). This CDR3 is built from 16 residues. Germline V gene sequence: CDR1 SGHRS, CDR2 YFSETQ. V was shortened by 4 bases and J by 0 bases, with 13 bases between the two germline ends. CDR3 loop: CASSTGRLATNEKLFF. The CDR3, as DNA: TGCGCCAGCAGCACGGGACGACTCGCAACTAATGAAAAACTGTTTTTT.

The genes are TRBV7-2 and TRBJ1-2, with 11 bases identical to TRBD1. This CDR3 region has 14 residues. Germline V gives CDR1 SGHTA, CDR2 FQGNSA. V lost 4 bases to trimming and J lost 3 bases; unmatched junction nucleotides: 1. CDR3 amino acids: CASSSDRGHYGYTF. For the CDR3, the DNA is TGTGCCAGCAGCTCGGACAGGGGGCACTATGGCTACACCTTC.

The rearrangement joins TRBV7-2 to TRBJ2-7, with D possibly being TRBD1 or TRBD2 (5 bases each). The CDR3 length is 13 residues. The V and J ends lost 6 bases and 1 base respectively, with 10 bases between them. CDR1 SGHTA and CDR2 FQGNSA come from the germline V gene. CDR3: CASSRDPSYEQYF. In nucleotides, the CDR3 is TGTGCCAGCAGTCGGGACCCGTCCTACGAGCAGTACTTC.

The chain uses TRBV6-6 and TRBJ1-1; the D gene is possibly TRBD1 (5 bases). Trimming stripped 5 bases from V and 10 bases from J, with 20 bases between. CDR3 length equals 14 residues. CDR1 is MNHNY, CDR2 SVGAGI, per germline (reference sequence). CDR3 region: CASSLDSLLKGAFF. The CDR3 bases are TGTGCCAGCAGTCTAGACAGCCTCTTGAAAGGAGCTTTCTTT.

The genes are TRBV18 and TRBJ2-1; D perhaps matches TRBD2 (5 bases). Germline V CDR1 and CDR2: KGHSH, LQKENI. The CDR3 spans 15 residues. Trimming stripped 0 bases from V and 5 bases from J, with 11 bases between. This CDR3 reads CASSPPIGVDNEQFF. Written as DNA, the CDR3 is TGTGCCAGCTCACCACCGATCGGGGTGGACAATGAGCAGTTCTTC.

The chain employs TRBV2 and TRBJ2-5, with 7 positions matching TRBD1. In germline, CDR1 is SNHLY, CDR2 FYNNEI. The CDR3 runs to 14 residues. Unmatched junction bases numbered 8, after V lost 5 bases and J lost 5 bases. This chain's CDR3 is CASSIEGAGETQYF. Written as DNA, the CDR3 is TGTGCCAGCAGTATTGAGGGGGCTGGTGAGACCCAGTACTTC.

CDR3 DNA sequence: TGCGCCAGCAGCTTGGGCGGGGACTACAATGAGCAGTTCTTC. This codes for CASSLGGDYNEQFF. This rearrangement joins TRBV5-1 to TRBJ2-1, with D tentatively TRBD2 (6 bases). The CDR3 length is 14 residues. The ends were cut back, 0 bases at V and 3 bases at J, with 7 bases in the middle. Per the germline V gene, CDR1 is SGHRS and CDR2 is YFSETQ.

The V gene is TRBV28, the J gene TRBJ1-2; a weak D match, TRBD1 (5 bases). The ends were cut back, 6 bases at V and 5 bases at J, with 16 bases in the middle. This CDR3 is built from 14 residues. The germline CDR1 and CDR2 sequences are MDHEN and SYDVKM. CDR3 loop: CASRIPGTDYGYTF. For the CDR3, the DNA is TGTGCCAGCAGGATCCCAGGGACGGATTATGGCTACACCTTC.

CDR3 loop: CASSPNPTSGRRQTQYF. In nucleotides, the CDR3 is TGTGCCAGCAGTCCGAATCCGACTAGCGGGAGGCGACAGACCCAGTACTTC. This sequence joins TRBV27 and TRBJ2-5; 13 positions agree with TRBD2. The length of the CDR3 is 17 residues. J gave up 6 bases and V 5 bases, and 12 bases lay outside the gene matches. The germline V gene encodes CDR1 MNHEY and CDR2 SMNVEV (reference sequence).

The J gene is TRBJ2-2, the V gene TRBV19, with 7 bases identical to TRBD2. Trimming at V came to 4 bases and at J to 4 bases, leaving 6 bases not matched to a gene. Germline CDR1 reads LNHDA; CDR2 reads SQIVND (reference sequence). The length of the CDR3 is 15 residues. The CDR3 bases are TGTGCCAGTAGTACCCTAGCGGAGGGCACCGGGGAGCTGTTTTTT. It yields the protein CASSTLAEGTGELFF.

As DNA, the CDR3 is TGTGCCAGCAGCTTGGGACTAGCCGGAGAGACCCAGTACTTC. Translated: CASSLGLAGETQYF. This sequence joins TRBV5-4 and TRBJ2-5; 7 bases are a match to TRBD2. The CDR3 contains 14 residues. V lost 0 bases to trimming and J lost 4 bases; unmatched junction nucleotides: 3. Germline CDR1 SGHNT, CDR2 YYREEE (reference sequence).

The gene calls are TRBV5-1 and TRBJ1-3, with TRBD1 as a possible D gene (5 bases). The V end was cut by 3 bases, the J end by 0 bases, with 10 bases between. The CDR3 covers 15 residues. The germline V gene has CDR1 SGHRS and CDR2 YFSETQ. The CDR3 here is CASSYTGSSGNTIYF. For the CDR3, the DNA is TGCGCCAGCAGCTATACAGGAAGCTCTGGAAACACCATATATTTT.

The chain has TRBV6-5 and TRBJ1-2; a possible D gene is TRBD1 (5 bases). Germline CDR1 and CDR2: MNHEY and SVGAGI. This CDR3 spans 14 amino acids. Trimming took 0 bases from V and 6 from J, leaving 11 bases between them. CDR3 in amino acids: CASSYSGDANGYTF. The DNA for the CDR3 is TGTGCCAGCAGTTACTCAGGGGACGCAAATGGCTACACCTTC.